Following are 20 T cell receptor beta chains from one sample sequenced in a study of lymphopenia after photon versus proton radiotherapy. The repertoire was sequenced with immunoSEQ multiplex PCR; TCRdb's copy has only in-frame clones and lacks some. The sample lists some 26,000 clones; around 82% were seen once. Source: peripheral blood, taken from a patient treated with photon-based radiotherapy. The receptor source for this set is a man aged 50 or older with gastric cancer.

The chain combines TRBV5-1 with TRBJ2-7, with 10 bases fitting TRBD1. This CDR3 comprises 15 residues. CDR1 is SGHRS, CDR2 YFSETQ, per germline. The V and J ends lost 0 bases and 5 bases, in that order; junction bases with no gene match: 5. The CDR3 DNA reads TGCGCCAGCAGCTTGGGACAGGGGGCGATCCACGAGCAGTACGTC. Encoded protein: CASSLGQGAIHEQYV.

DNA of the CDR3: TGTGCCACCGGGACAGACCCTCTTTCCCATCAGCCCCAGCATTTT. Amino acids: CATGTDPLSHQPQHF. The chain couples TRBV15 to TRBJ1-5, with 7 bases lining up with TRBD1. This CDR3 region has 15 residues. The V segment lost 8 bases and the J segment 5 bases; nucleotides outside the gene matches: 12. The germline V gene has CDR1 LNHNV and CDR2 YYDKDF (reference sequence).

The chain recombines TRBV19 with TRBJ1-2; D perhaps matches TRBD1 (6 bases). The CDR3 sequence is 13 residues long. Germline CDR1 LNHDA, CDR2 SQIVND (reference sequence). V was clipped by 8 bases and J by 5 bases, with 15 bases between them. The CDR3 loop is CASGQPLSYGYTF. Here the CDR3 DNA reads TGTGCCAGTGGACAGCCCCTTAGTTATGGCTACACCTTC.

V is TRBV14 and J is TRBJ2-3, with D tentatively TRBD2 (5 bases). Trimming cost V 6 bases and J 2 bases, with 15 bases left between them. The germline V gene encodes CDR1 SGHDN and CDR2 FVKESK. The CDR3 sequence is 15 residues long. CDR3 nucleotides: TGTGCCAGCAGGCGGGCAAATCTGAACACAGATACGCAGTATTTT. Translating gives CASRRANLNTDTQYF.

There are a few counts of this clone. V gene TRBV4-3 combines with J gene TRBJ1-1; D is perhaps TRBD1 (5 bases). The V end was cut by 3 bases, the J end by 1 base, with 15 bases between. Germline values: CDR1 LGHNA, CDR2 YSLEER. The CDR3 consists of 16 residues. In DNA form, the CDR3 reads TGCGCCAGCAGCCATCCCCCGTCGGGGGGGAACACTGAAGCTTTCTTT. The encoded protein is CASSHPPSGGNTEAFF.

V usage is TRBV18 and J usage is TRBJ2-5; D call uncertain. CDR1 is KGHSH and CDR2 is LQKENI in the germline V gene. The CDR3 length is 12 residues. The V gene lost 1 base and the J gene lost 4 bases, with 4 bases spanning the gap. This CDR3 is CASSPLLETQYF. CDR3 sequence (DNA): TGTGCCAGCTCACCACTGTTAGAGACCCAGTACTTC.

In its sample, this clone was seen once. This rearrangement joins TRBV10-2 to TRBJ2-5, with D tentatively TRBD1 (6 bases). V lost 2 bases and J 0 bases, leaving 7 bases between the germline ends. This CDR3 spans 14 amino acids. The germline V gene has CDR1 WSHSY and CDR2 SAAADI. CDR3 residues: CASSEQGYQETQYF. CDR3 DNA: TGCGCCAGCAGTGAGCAGGGGTACCAAGAGACCCAGTACTTC.

This chain connects TRBV5-1 to TRBJ1-1; TRBD1 matches at 9 bases. Germline assignment: CDR1 SGHRS and CDR2 YFSETQ. There are 12 residues in the CDR3. V was pared by 9 bases and J by 8 bases, with 8 bases of the junction left unmatched. The CDR3 spells CATRTGTGEAFF. DNA for the CDR3: TGCGCCACCAGAACTGGGACAGGGGAAGCTTTCTTT.

CDR3 amino acids: CASSPGSAGQYF. As DNA, the CDR3 is TGCGCCAGCAGCCCGGGGAGCGCAGGGCAGTATTTT. This chain links TRBV4-3 with TRBJ2-3; tentatively, D is TRBD2 (5 bases). The V end lost 4 bases, the J end lost 11 bases, and 13 bases lay between the germline ends. Germline V gene data show CDR1 as LGHNA and CDR2 as YSLEER. The CDR3 loop spans 12 amino acids.

The V gene is TRBV27, the J gene TRBJ1-1; D ambiguous. Germline V gene sequence: CDR1 MNHEY, CDR2 SMNVEV (reference sequence). This CDR3 is 13 amino acids long. V was trimmed by 6 bases and J by 6 bases, leaving 14 bases between them. The CDR3 DNA sequence: TGTGCCAGCAGGGTGATGGAAATAGCTGAAGCTTTCTTT. It translates to CASRVMEIAEAFF.

This clone was seen a handful of times. V gene TRBV7-2 combines with J gene TRBJ2-5; D is unclear. Germline-derived CDR1 and CDR2 are SGHTA and FQGNSA. The V end was cut by 5 bases, the J end by 2 bases, with 12 bases between. The CDR3 runs 14 residues. The CDR3 DNA is TGTGCCAGCAGCCAATTATCCGGACAAGAGACCCAGTACTTC. It codes for CASSQLSGQETQYF.

The V and J genes are TRBV10-1 and TRBJ1-2; the match to TRBD1 covers 8 bases. The V gene end was trimmed by 10 bases and the J gene end by 8 bases; junction bases not matched to a gene: 9. The CDR3 length is 12 residues. Germline V gene lookup returns CDR1 WNHNN and CDR2 SYGVQD (reference sequence). In DNA form, the CDR3 reads TGCGCCATTGATCAGGGGGCGCACGGCTACACCTTC. It is translated as CAIDQGAHGYTF.

The chain uses TRBV27 and TRBJ2-7, with TRBD1 identical over 7 bases. This CDR3 is 14 amino acids long. The V gene end was trimmed by 3 bases and the J gene end by 3 bases; junction bases not matched to a gene: 5. Germline loops: CDR1 MNHEY, CDR2 SMNVEV (reference sequence). The CDR3 region has the DNA TGTGCCAGCAGTTTGTACAGGGGCGGCTACGAGCAGTACTTC. Amino acids: CASSLYRGGYEQYF.

J is TRBJ2-2 and V is TRBV5-6; 7 bases agree with TRBD1. V shed 4 bases and J 5 bases; nucleotides not matched to a gene: 11. The CDR3 has 16 residues. CDR1 and CDR2 from the germline V gene are SGHDT and YYEEEE. As DNA, the CDR3 is TGTGCCAGCAGCCCTGACAGGGTCCCGTTGACCGGGGAGCTGTTTTTT. Protein sequence: CASSPDRVPLTGELFF.

This rearrangement joins TRBV4-1 to TRBJ2-5; D assignment may be TRBD1 or TRBD2 (6 bases each). CDR1 is MGHRA, CDR2 YSYEKL, per germline. The CDR3 is made up of 15 amino acids. Trimming pared 4 bases from V and 0 bases from J, leaving 12 bases between. The CDR3 DNA is TGCGCCAGCAGCCCACCGGGGGACAACCAAGAGACCCAGTACTTC. Translated: CASSPPGDNQETQYF.

V is TRBV20-1 and J is TRBJ1-2; maybe TRBD1 (5 bases). Trimming pared 5 bases from V and 5 bases from J, leaving 9 bases between. The CDR3 is 11 residues long. The germline V gene has CDR1 DFQATT and CDR2 SNEGSKA (reference sequence). The DNA of the CDR3 is TGCAGTGCTGCGACAGATTATGGCTACACCTTC. Amino acids: CSAATDYGYTF.

This chain uses TRBV2 with TRBJ2-7; D is ambiguous. The CDR3 is 11 amino acids. Trimming removed 6 bases at V and 6 bases at J, with 9 bases between. The germline V gene encodes CDR1 SNHLY and CDR2 FYNNEI. The CDR3 DNA reads TGTGCCAGCAGCCAAGCTTCCGAGCAGTACTTC. Translation gives CASSQASEQYF.

This chain uses TRBV2 with TRBJ1-2; TRBD1 agrees at 8 bases. This CDR3 comprises 15 residues. The V gene's germline CDR1 is SNHLY and CDR2 FYNNEI. Trimming cost V 4 bases and J 5 bases; bases outside gene matches: 9. The CDR3 nucleotides are TGTGCCAGCAGTGGACAGGGGCGATCAGGGTATGGCTACACCTTC. Translation gives CASSGQGRSGYGYTF.

The V call is TRBV7-9, the J call TRBJ2-1, with TRBD1 identical over 9 bases. Germline assignment: CDR1 SEHNR and CDR2 FQNEAQ (reference sequence). With 1 base clipped from V and 4 bases from J, the junction kept 8 bases outside the gene matches. The CDR3 runs 17 residues. The CDR3 loop is CASSLEGQGRPYNEQFF. CDR3 nucleotide sequence: TGTGCCAGCAGCTTAGAGGGACAGGGTAGACCGTACAATGAGCAGTTCTTC.

The chain links TRBV19 to TRBJ1-4; TRBD1 might be the D (5 bases). Trimming left V 3 bases short and J 4 bases short, with 9 bases between. The CDR3 is 14 residues long. CDR1 and CDR2 (germline): LNHDA, SQIVND (reference sequence). For the CDR3, the DNA is TGTGCCAGTAGTATCGGGACCCGTAATGAAAAACTGTTTTTT. Its protein product is CASSIGTRNEKLFF.